The 18 T cell receptor beta chains presented below share a single source sample, sequenced in a study of cytotoxic CD8 clonotypes in ibrutinib-treated CLL. The data were produced by immunoSEQ multiplex PCR, yet TCRdb's version contains in-frame clones alone and is incomplete. Among almost 85,000 clones, 70% to 90% were seen once, and the ten largest hold under 7%. The sequenced sample was PBMCs, obtained before ibrutinib treatment. The receptors were gathered from a human donor with chronic lymphocytic leukemia.

The rearrangement joins TRBV15 to TRBJ2-7; D may be TRBD2 (5 bases). Looked up from germline, CDR1 is LNHNV and CDR2 is YYDKDF (reference sequence). The germline V and J ends were trimmed by 1 base and 7 bases, with 17 bases remaining between them. The length of the CDR3 is 15 residues. The CDR3 nucleotides read TGTGCCACCAGCAGAGGAGAAGACGGGGTAGGGGAGCAGTACTTC. Residues: CATSRGEDGVGEQYF.

This chain uses TRBV15 with TRBJ2-1; unclear D gene. The V end was cut by 1 base, the J end by 1 base, with 8 bases between. CDR3 length equals 15 residues. CDR1 is LNHNV and CDR2 is YYDKDF in the germline V gene (reference sequence). The CDR3 region has the DNA TGTGCCACCAGCAGAGGTTCGTCGTCCTACAATGAGCAGTTCTTC. It codes for CATSRGSSSYNEQFF.

The DNA of the CDR3 is TGTGCCAGCACGACGGTTCTCCGCATGAACACTGAAGCTTTCTTT. It yields the protein CASTTVLRMNTEAFF. The chain couples TRBV6-1 to TRBJ1-1; no definite D call. V lost 7 bases and J lost 0, with 15 bases in between. Germline CDR1 and CDR2: MNHNS and SASEGT. This CDR3 is 15 amino acids long.

The genes are TRBV4-1 and TRBJ1-4, with 11 bases that match TRBD1. V lost 4 bases to trimming and J lost 3 bases; unmatched junction nucleotides: 7. Germline V gene sequence: CDR1 MGHRA, CDR2 YSYEKL. This CDR3 spans 17 amino acids. CDR3 in DNA: TGCGCCAGCAGCCCCCGGGACAGGGGGATTTCTAATGAAAAACTGTTTTTT. Translated: CASSPRDRGISNEKLFF.

CDR3 DNA: TGTGCCATCAGGGACGCAGTGGGCCACCCGGAGCTGTTTTTT. Its protein product is CAIRDAVGHPELFF. The V and J genes are TRBV10-3 and TRBJ2-2, with D unclear. The CDR3 loop spans 14 amino acids. The V gene lost 6 bases and the J gene lost 10 bases, with 18 bases spanning the gap. CDR1 and CDR2 from the germline V gene are ENHRY and SYGVKD.

The chain uses TRBV9 and TRBJ2-3, with D possibly TRBD2 on 5 matching bases. V shed 0 bases and J shed 1 base, with 15 bases lying between them. Germline CDR1 reads SGDLS; CDR2 reads YYNGEE. The CDR3 consists of 17 residues. In nucleotides, the CDR3 is TGTGCCAGCAGCGTAGGAATGAGGGCGGAGCGCACAGATACGCAGTATTTT. As protein: CASSVGMRAERTDTQYF.

This clone was observed a handful of times. The chain combines TRBV7-9 with TRBJ2-2; D unresolved. Germline values: CDR1 SEHNR, CDR2 FQNEAQ (reference sequence). V lost 4 bases to trimming and J lost 4 bases, with 13 bases between them. This CDR3 has 15 amino acids. The CDR3 spells CASSWSTLPTGELFF. The CDR3 coding sequence is TGTGCCAGCAGCTGGAGCACTTTACCCACCGGGGAGCTGTTTTTT.

Ten or more counts support this clone. The chain couples TRBV6-1 to TRBJ2-1; unclear D gene. Germline V gene sequence: CDR1 MNHNS, CDR2 SASEGT. This CDR3 is 14 amino acids long. The ends were cut back, 2 bases at V and 0 bases at J, with 5 bases in the middle. The CDR3, as DNA: TGTGCCAGCAGTGAATTGCCCTCCTACAATGAGCAGTTCTTC. It encodes CASSELPSYNEQFF.

The genes are TRBV27 and TRBJ2-5; D uncertain. CDR3 size: 13 residues. V lost 6 bases, J lost 0 bases, and 8 bases lay in between. Looked up from germline, CDR1 is MNHEY and CDR2 is SMNVEV (reference sequence). CDR3 amino acids: CASRRRDQETQYF. The CDR3 nucleotides read TGTGCCAGCAGGCGCCGGGACCAAGAGACCCAGTACTTC.

The chain couples TRBV2 to TRBJ2-7; 8 bases line up with TRBD2. Per the germline V gene, CDR1 is SNHLY and CDR2 is FYNNEI. The CDR3 consists of 15 residues. Germline trimming cut 2 bases from V and 2 bases from J; bases unmatched to any gene: 5. The CDR3 here is CASSESAGAPYEQYF. DNA of the CDR3: TGTGCCAGCAGTGAATCAGCGGGAGCCCCCTACGAGCAGTACTTC.

This clone was observed a few times. J is TRBJ1-2 and V is TRBV2, with D unresolved. Germline CDR1 SNHLY, CDR2 FYNNEI. Between the trimmed V and J ends, which lost 9 bases and 0 bases, there was a span of 8 bases. The CDR3 is 12 residues long. The CDR3 DNA follows: TGTGCCAGGGAACAGCCTAACTATGGCTACACCTTC. Translated: CAREQPNYGYTF.

This chain links TRBV18 with TRBJ1-1; D perhaps matches TRBD1 (5 bases). Looked up from germline, CDR1 is KGHSH and CDR2 is LQKENI. The CDR3 is 14 residues long. V was clipped by 3 bases and J by 5 bases, with 13 bases between them. In nucleotides, the CDR3 is TGTGCCAGCTCACCTGCCAGGGCGGAGACTGAAGCTTTCTTT. It encodes CASSPARAETEAFF.

The chain has TRBV5-1 and TRBJ2-3; no definite D call. Germline V gives CDR1 SGHRS, CDR2 YFSETQ. CDR3 length: 15 amino acids. V lost 0 bases, J lost 2 bases, and 10 bases lay in between. The CDR3: CASSLAAEYTDTQYF. CDR3 DNA: TGCGCCAGCAGCTTGGCCGCAGAATACACAGATACGCAGTATTTT.

The genes are TRBV11-3 and TRBJ2-2; TRBD1 matches 10 bases. Germline V gives CDR1 SGHNT, CDR2 YENEEA. J gave up 7 bases and V 6 bases, and 5 bases lay outside the gene matches. The CDR3 runs to 14 residues. CDR3 loop: CASRRDRGIGELFF. The CDR3 nucleotides read TGTGCCAGCAGACGGGACAGGGGTATCGGGGAGCTGTTTTTT.

The rearrangement uses TRBV9 and TRBJ1-3; TRBD1 matches at 7 bases. The germline gives CDR1 SGDLS, CDR2 YYNGEE. This CDR3 is 17 amino acids long. Trimming at V came to 2 bases and at J to 0 bases, leaving 8 bases not matched to a gene. The chain's CDR3 is CASSVWDSEISGNTIYF. The CDR3 DNA sequence: TGTGCCAGCAGCGTGTGGGACAGCGAGATCTCTGGAAACACCATATATTTT.

The rearrangement uses TRBV2 and TRBJ2-1; D unclear. There are 15 residues in the CDR3. The ends were cut back, 3 bases at V and 7 bases at J, with 16 bases in the middle. Germline V CDR1 and CDR2: SNHLY, FYNNEI. Here the CDR3 reads CASSEIDSAVNEQFF. The CDR3 DNA follows: TGTGCCAGCAGTGAGATAGATTCAGCCGTGAATGAGCAGTTCTTC.

The chain carries TRBV28 and TRBJ1-3; D is unresolved. The V gene's germline CDR1 is MDHEN and CDR2 SYDVKM. The V gene lost 2 bases and the J gene lost 2 bases, with 4 bases spanning the gap. There are 13 residues in the CDR3. Written as DNA, the CDR3 is TGTGCCAGCAGTTTAGAGGCTGGAAACACCATATATTTT. Translating it yields CASSLEAGNTIYF.

The chain has TRBV29-1 and TRBJ1-5; tentatively, D is TRBD1 (5 bases). Per the germline V gene, CDR1 is SQVTM and CDR2 is ANQGSEA. This CDR3 has 12 residues. Trimming removed 6 bases from V and 4 bases from J, with 10 bases in between. The CDR3 spells CSVREGNQPQHF. CDR3 in DNA: TGCAGCGTGAGGGAGGGGAATCAGCCCCAGCATTTT.